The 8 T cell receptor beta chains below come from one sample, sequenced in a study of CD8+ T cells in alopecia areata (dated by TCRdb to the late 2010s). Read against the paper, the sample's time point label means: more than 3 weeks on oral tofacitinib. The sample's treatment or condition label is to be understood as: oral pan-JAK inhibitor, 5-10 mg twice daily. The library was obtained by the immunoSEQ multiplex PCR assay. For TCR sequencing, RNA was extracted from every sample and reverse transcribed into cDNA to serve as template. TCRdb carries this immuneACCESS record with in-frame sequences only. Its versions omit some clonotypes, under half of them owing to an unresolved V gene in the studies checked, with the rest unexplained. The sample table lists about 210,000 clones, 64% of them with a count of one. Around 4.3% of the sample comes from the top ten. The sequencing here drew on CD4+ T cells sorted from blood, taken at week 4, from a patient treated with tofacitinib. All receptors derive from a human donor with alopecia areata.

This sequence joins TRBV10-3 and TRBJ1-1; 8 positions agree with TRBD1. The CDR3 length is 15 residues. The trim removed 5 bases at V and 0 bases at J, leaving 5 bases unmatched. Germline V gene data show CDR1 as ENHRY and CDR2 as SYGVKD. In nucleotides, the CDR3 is TGTGCCATCAGTAACAGGGGGATGTTGAACACTGAAGCTTTCTTT. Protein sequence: CAISNRGMLNTEAFF.

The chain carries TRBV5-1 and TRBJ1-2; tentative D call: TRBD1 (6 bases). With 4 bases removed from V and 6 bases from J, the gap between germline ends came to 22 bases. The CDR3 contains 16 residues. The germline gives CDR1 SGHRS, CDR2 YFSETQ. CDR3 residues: CASSRGTRQYADGYTF. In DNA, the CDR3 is TGCGCCAGCAGCCGCGGGACACGTCAGTATGCGGATGGCTACACCTTC.

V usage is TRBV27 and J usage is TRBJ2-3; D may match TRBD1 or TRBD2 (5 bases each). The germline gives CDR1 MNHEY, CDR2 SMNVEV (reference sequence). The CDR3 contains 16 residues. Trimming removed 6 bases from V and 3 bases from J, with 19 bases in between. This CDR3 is CASRKTGTVKTDTQYF. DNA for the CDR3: TGTGCCAGCAGAAAAACCGGGACGGTGAAGACAGATACGCAGTATTTT.

The DNA for the CDR3 is TGTGCCTGGATTAGACAGGGGAAATCGGATGGCTACACCTTC. Translated, it gives CAWIRQGKSDGYTF. The gene calls are TRBV30 and TRBJ1-2, with 8 bases fitting TRBD1. This CDR3 comprises 14 residues. V lost 4 bases and J lost 6; bases outside the gene matches: 10. Germline loops: CDR1 GTSNPN, CDR2 SVGIG (reference sequence).

The CDR3 sequence is CASSLGLAGSHYEQYF. The CDR3 nucleotides are TGTGCCAGCAGCTTGGGACTAGCGGGGAGCCACTACGAGCAGTACTTC. The J gene is TRBJ2-5, the V gene TRBV5-4; TRBD2 matches at 11 bases. The last part of the DNA fits TRBJ2-7 better; the J call may be wrong. In germline, CDR1 is SGHNT, CDR2 YYREEE (reference sequence). This CDR3 comprises 16 residues.

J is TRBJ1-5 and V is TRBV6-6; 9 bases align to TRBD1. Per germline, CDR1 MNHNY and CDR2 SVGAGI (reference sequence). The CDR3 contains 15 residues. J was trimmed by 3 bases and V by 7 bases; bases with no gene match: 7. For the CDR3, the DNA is TGTGCCAGCACCCCTTGGGACAGGGTCAATCAGCCCCAGCATTTT. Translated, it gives CASTPWDRVNQPQHF.

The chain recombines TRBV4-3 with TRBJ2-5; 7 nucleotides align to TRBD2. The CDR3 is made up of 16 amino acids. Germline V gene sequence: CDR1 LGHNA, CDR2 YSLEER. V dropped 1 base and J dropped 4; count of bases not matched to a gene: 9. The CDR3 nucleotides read TGCGCCAGCAGCCAAGGGGGAGGGAGGTTTGGAGAGACCCAGTACTTC. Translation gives CASSQGGGRFGETQYF.

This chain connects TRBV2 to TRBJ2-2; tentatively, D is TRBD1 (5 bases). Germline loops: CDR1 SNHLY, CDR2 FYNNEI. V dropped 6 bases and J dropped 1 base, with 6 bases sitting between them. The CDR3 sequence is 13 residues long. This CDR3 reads CASRTENTGELFF. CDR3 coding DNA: TGTGCCAGCAGGACAGAGAACACCGGGGAGCTGTTTTTT.